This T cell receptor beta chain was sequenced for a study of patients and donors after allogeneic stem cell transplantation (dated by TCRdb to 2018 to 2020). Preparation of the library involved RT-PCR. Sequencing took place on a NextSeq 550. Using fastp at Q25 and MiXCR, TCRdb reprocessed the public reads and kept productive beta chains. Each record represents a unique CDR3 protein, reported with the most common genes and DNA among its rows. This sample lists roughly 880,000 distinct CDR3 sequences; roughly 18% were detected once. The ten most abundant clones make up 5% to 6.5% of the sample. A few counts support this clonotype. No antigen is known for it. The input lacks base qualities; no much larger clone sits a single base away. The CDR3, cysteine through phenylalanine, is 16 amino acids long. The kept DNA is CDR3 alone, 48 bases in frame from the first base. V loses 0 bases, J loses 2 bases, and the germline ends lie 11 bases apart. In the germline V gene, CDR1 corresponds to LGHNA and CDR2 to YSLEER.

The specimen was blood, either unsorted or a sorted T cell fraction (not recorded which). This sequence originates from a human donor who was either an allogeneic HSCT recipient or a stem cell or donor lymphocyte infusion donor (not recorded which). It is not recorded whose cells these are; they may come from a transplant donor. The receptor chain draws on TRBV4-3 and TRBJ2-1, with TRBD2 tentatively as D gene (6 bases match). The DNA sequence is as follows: TGCGCCAGCAGCCAAGACCCACCGGGGGCCTACAATGAGCAGTTCTTC. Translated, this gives CASSQDPPGAYNEQFF.